The clone carrying this T cell receptor (beta chain) was detected only a few times. Its antigen is currently unknown. Universal primer sites and UMIs were introduced during 5'RACE template-switching synthesis of TCR cDNA. TCRdb analysed the 5' RACE reads with MiXCR anew, one entry per CDR3 protein. The repertoire holds 100,000 to 150,000 distinct CDR3 sequences, roughly 6.7% seen once, with 2.5% in the top ten. These data belong to a study of T cells after yellow fever vaccination. The study's findings and limits: Clones that expanded after primary vaccination mostly reappeared after the booster (roughly 96% CD4, approximately 89% CD8). Sorted repertoires could include abundant contaminating clonotypes from bulk cells. By day 5 rather than day 15, the secondary response had peaked, though it was weaker.

The germline gives CDR1 DFQATT, CDR2 SNEGSKA (reference sequence). V shed 2 bases and J 2 bases; nucleotides not matched to a gene: 7. The CDR3 has 16 residues. The sequence came from a man aged 18 to 29 who received the YFV17D yellow fever vaccine. The sample in question was CD4+ T cells sorted from PBMCs, obtained roughly 10 days after the first yellow fever vaccination. The chain links TRBV20-1 to TRBJ2-3; 10 positions agree with TRBD1. This CDR3 reads CSARPRDRGITDTQYF. DNA of the CDR3: TGCAGTGCTAGACCGCGGGACAGGGGAATCACAGATACGCAGTATTTT.